This entry lists 30 T cell receptor beta chains sequenced from one sample in a study of read filtering for tumor transcriptome and immune sequencing. From 300 to 450 ng of RNA, a library with molecular barcoded alpha/delta and beta/gamma adaptors was made. TCRdb used MiXCR to reprocess the reads, holding one entry per CDR3 protein. Counted here are about 90,000 distinct CDR3 sequences, over 9% occurring once; the ten biggest clones make up about 16%. Sequencing was done on a sample of a population of CD138-negative cells sorted from bone marrow. These receptors originate from a donor aged 40 or older with multiple myeloma.

This clonotype showed up many times. A much bigger clone sits one base away, suggesting this may be a read error. The chain employs TRBV2 and TRBJ1-4; 10 bases fit TRBD1. The germline V gene encodes CDR1 SNHLY and CDR2 FYNNEI. The CDR3 is 14 amino acids. In nucleotides, the CDR3 is TGTGCCAGCAGATACGGGACAGGGGTAGAAAGACTGTTTTTT. Residues: CASRYGTGVERLFF. The complete variable domain, with remaining parts taken from reference TRBV2 and TRBJ1-4, reads EPEVTQTPSHQVTQMGQEVILRCVPISNHLYFYWYRQILGQKVEFLVSFYNNEISEKSEIFDDQFSVERPDGSNFTLKIRSTKLEDSAMYFCASRYGTGVERLFFGSGTQLSVL.

This clonotype came up many times. DNA for the CDR3: TGTGCCAGCAGCGAGGGACTTGCGAACACTGAAGCTTTCTTT. This sequence encodes CASSEGLANTEAFF. The chain employs TRBV9 and TRBJ1-1; D perhaps matches TRBD1 (5 bases). V was clipped by 3 bases and J by 1 base, with 10 bases between them. This CDR3 is 14 amino acids long. The germline V gene has CDR1 SGDLS and CDR2 YYNGEE.

Comment on this clonotype: A much larger clone differs from this one at a single base, so this may be a read error. The chain has TRBV11-2 and TRBJ2-5, with D unresolved. The germline CDR1 and CDR2 sequences are SGHAT and FQNNGV. The length of the CDR3 is 14 residues. This CDR3 is CASSLDTYQETLYF. The CDR3 DNA reads as TGTGCCAGCAGCCTTGACACCTACCAAGAGACCCTGTACTTC.

The chain couples TRBV20-1 to TRBJ2-3, with unresolved D. The V end lost 6 bases, the J end lost 0 bases, and 4 bases lay between the germline ends. The V gene's germline CDR1 is DFQATT and CDR2 SNEGSKA (reference sequence). The CDR3 extends over 11 amino acids. CDR3 sequence (DNA): TGCAGTGCGGGGAGCACAGATACGCAGTATTTT. It specifies CSAGSTDTQYF.

The CDR3 protein is CASSQVPTRPTGDQPQHF. The CDR3 DNA is TGCGCCAGCAGCCAAGTCCCGACTCGCCCAACGGGGGATCAGCCCCAGCATTTT. The chain is built from TRBV4-1 and TRBJ1-5, with D possibly matching TRBD1 (5 bases). The CDR3 is made up of 18 amino acids. The V gene lost 1 base and the J gene lost 5 bases, with 21 bases spanning the gap. CDR1 MGHRA and CDR2 YSYEKL come from the germline V gene.

Only a few counts were recorded for this clonotype. This rearrangement joins TRBV29-1 to TRBJ2-7; D is uncertain. Germline CDR1 SQVTM, CDR2 ANQGSEA. The ends were cut back, 4 bases at V and 5 bases at J, with 15 bases in the middle. The CDR3 consists of 13 residues. The CDR3: CSVVVDSYDEQYF. As DNA, the CDR3 is TGCAGCGTTGTTGTGGATTCTTATGACGAGCAGTACTTC.

This clonotype was seen many times. The rearrangement uses TRBV18 and TRBJ2-3, with 9 bases identical to TRBD2. The CDR3 length is 17 residues. Germline CDR1 KGHSH, CDR2 LQKENI. Losses at the gene ends were 2 bases for V and 2 bases for J; bases not matched to a gene: 8. CDR3 bases: TGTGCCAGCTCACCAAGGAGGACTAGCGAGAACACAGATACGCAGTATTTT. Protein: CASSPRRTSENTDTQYF.

This clonotype appeared many times. The chain carries TRBV4-2 and TRBJ2-7; D is perhaps TRBD1 (6 bases). Deletions cut 1 base from V and 7 bases from J, with 14 bases between. The CDR3 is 14 amino acids. Germline loops: CDR1 LGHNA, CDR2 YNFKEQ. For the CDR3, the DNA is TGTGCCAGCAGCCAAGTAGACAGGACCGATGAGCAGTACTTC. It is translated as CASSQVDRTDEQYF.

In its sample, this clonotype was seen a few times. This chain connects TRBV29-1 to TRBJ1-3, with D hard to call. V lost 7 bases and J 4 bases, leaving 8 bases between the germline ends. The length of the CDR3 is 11 residues. The germline CDR1 and CDR2 sequences are SQVTM and ANQGSEA. The CDR3 DNA is TGCAGCGGATGGGAAGGAAACACCATATATTTT. As protein: CSGWEGNTIYF.

There are many counts of this clonotype. The chain is built from TRBV5-1 and TRBJ2-3; D is possibly TRBD1 (6 bases). The germline V gene encodes CDR1 SGHRS and CDR2 YFSETQ. The CDR3 sequence is 15 residues long. The V end lost 3 bases, the J end lost 0 bases, and 11 bases lay between the germline ends. In DNA form, the CDR3 reads TGCGCCAGCAGCTACCGGGACACAAGCACAGATACGCAGTATTTT. As protein: CASSYRDTSTDTQYF. Full variable domain (remainder filled in from reference TRBV5-1 and TRBJ2-3): KAGVTQTPRYLIKTRGQQVTLSCSPISGHRSVSWYQQTPGQGLQFLFEYFSETQRNKGNFPGRFSGRQFSNSRSEMNVSTLELGDSALYLCASSYRDTSTDTQYFGPGTRLTVL.

This clonotype was seen many times. CDR3 sequence: CASSSTQGGSGRNTDTQYF. The CDR3 DNA is TGCGCCAGCAGCTCAACGCAGGGAGGAAGCGGGCGCAACACAGATACGCAGTATTTT. J is TRBJ2-3 and V is TRBV5-1, with D possibly being TRBD2 (6 bases). The germline V and J ends were trimmed by 3 bases and 2 bases, with 25 bases remaining between them. The length of the CDR3 is 19 residues. Germline V CDR1 and CDR2: SGHRS, YFSETQ.

This clonotype has a count of ten or more. The V call is TRBV4-2, the J call TRBJ2-2; 7 bases are shared with TRBD2. There are 17 residues in the CDR3. CDR1 is LGHNA and CDR2 is YNFKEQ in the germline V gene. V trimming: 2 bases; J trimming: 3 bases; junction bases outside the gene matches: 9. The CDR3 sequence is CASSQWFAGVDTGELFF. CDR3 sequence (DNA): TGTGCCAGCAGCCAATGGTTCGCGGGAGTCGACACCGGGGAGCTGTTTTTT.

The sample holds many counts of this clonotype. This chain joins TRBV6-1 and TRBJ2-5, with 10 bases aligning to TRBD1. The trim removed 5 bases at V and 4 bases at J, leaving 4 bases unmatched. Germline V gene lookup returns CDR1 MNHNS and CDR2 SASEGT. The CDR3 contains 14 residues. CDR3 sequence (DNA): TGTGCCAGCAGTCTCGACAGGGGGCGAGAGACCCAGTACTTC. Protein: CASSLDRGRETQYF.

This clonotype was detected many times. The genes are TRBV12-3 or TRBV12-4 and TRBJ2-6; D is unclear. The CDR3 extends over 13 amino acids. Trimming removed 7 bases at V and 2 bases at J, with 6 bases between. The CDR3: CASTLPGANVLTF. In DNA form, the CDR3 reads TGTGCCAGCACCCTACCTGGGGCCAACGTCCTGACTTTC.

The chain recombines TRBV6-1 with TRBJ2-1; no clear D. Germline V gene sequence: CDR1 MNHNS, CDR2 SASEGT. The CDR3 length is 13 residues. The ends were cut back, 6 bases at V and 3 bases at J, with 9 bases in the middle. The chain's CDR3 is CASRAFGYNEQFF. DNA of the CDR3: TGTGCCAGCAGGGCTTTCGGCTACAATGAGCAGTTCTTC.

The CDR3 sequence: CASGLEGTDSPLHF. CDR3 DNA sequence: TGTGCTAGTGGTTTGGAGGGAACGGATTCACCCCTCCACTTT. The rearrangement joins TRBV12-5 to TRBJ1-6, with D unclear. V was clipped by 1 base and J by 8 bases, with 9 bases between them. This CDR3 has 14 amino acids. The germline gives CDR1 LGHNT, CDR2 FRNRAP.

The genes are TRBV29-1 and TRBJ1-3; tentative D call: TRBD1 (6 bases). The germline gives CDR1 SQVTM, CDR2 ANQGSEA. The CDR3 has 13 amino acids. V was cut by 2 bases and J by 1 base, with 6 bases left in between. CDR3 nucleotides: TGCAGCGTTGAAAGGGGGTCTGGAAACACCATATATTTT. It yields the protein CSVERGSGNTIYF. The complete variable domain, with remaining parts taken from reference TRBV29-1 and TRBJ1-3, reads SAVISQKPSRDICQRGTSLTIQCQVDSQVTMMFWYRQQPGQSLTLIATANQGSEATYESGFVIDKFPISRPNLTFSTLTVSNMSPEDSSIYLCSVERGSGNTIYFGEGSWLTVV.

This clonotype was seen ten or more times. The CDR3 spells CASSLESSPSYNEQFF. The CDR3 DNA sequence: TGTGCCAGCAGCTTAGAGTCGTCCCCCTCCTACAATGAGCAGTTCTTC. The rearrangement links TRBV11-3 to TRBJ2-1; the D is unclear. The germline V gene has CDR1 SGHNT and CDR2 YENEEA. The CDR3 length is 16 residues. With 0 bases removed from V and 0 bases from J, the gap between germline ends came to 9 bases.

This rearrangement joins TRBV3-1 to TRBJ2-2; 9 bases match TRBD1. The V and J ends lost 2 bases and 2 bases, in that order; junction bases with no gene match: 6. CDR3 length: 17 amino acids. Germline V gene sequence: CDR1 LGHDT, CDR2 YNNKEL (reference sequence). The CDR3 sequence: CASSQSWGQGNTGELFF. The DNA for the CDR3 is TGTGCCAGCAGCCAAAGCTGGGGACAGGGTAACACCGGGGAGCTGTTTTTT.

This clonotype showed up many times. The chain carries TRBV20-1 and TRBJ1-2, with D maybe TRBD1 (6 bases). Trimming cost V 5 bases and J 5 bases, with 12 bases left between them. The CDR3 spans 12 residues. The germline CDR1 and CDR2 sequences are DFQATT and SNEGSKA (reference sequence). The CDR3 spells CSAPRQEYGYTF. CDR3 bases: TGCAGTGCTCCCAGACAGGAGTATGGCTACACCTTC.

This clonotype was observed at least ten times. This chain's CDR3 is CASSLRTANYGYTF. CDR3 coding DNA: TGTGCCAGCAGCCTTCGGACGGCTAACTATGGCTACACCTTC. V and J are TRBV7-8 and TRBJ1-2; D is uncertain. The germline CDR1 and CDR2 sequences are SGHVS and FQNEAQ. Trimming removed 5 bases from V and 0 bases from J, with 10 bases in between. The CDR3 spans 14 residues.

In its sample, this clonotype was seen a few times. This likely comes from a read error, as the CDR3 has no conserved phenylalanine or tryptophan at its end. V gene TRBV20-1 combines with J gene TRBJ2-2; no definite D call. The V end was cut by 3 bases, the J end by 3 bases, with 8 bases between. From germline, CDR1 is DFQATT and CDR2 SNEGSKA (reference sequence). The CDR3 is made up of 13 amino acids. DNA for the CDR3: TGCAGTGCTAGCGGGCCTTACACCGGGGAGCTGTTTTCT. Protein sequence: CSASGPYTGELFS.

This clonotype was recorded at least ten times. The chain links TRBV18 to TRBJ1-5; TRBD1 matches at 9 bases. The CDR3 extends over 15 amino acids. J was trimmed by 8 bases and V by 2 bases; bases with no gene match: 7. Germline loops: CDR1 KGHSH, CDR2 LQKENI. CDR3 region: CASSPTGGTRKPQHF. As DNA, the CDR3 is TGTGCCAGCTCACCAACAGGGGGCACGAGGAAGCCCCAGCATTTT.

This clonotype has a handful of counts. The rearrangement links TRBV5-1 to TRBJ2-4; 9 bases match TRBD2. J was trimmed by 7 bases and V by 4 bases; bases with no gene match: 9. CDR1 SGHRS and CDR2 YFSETQ come from the germline V gene. There are 15 residues in the CDR3. CDR3 nucleotide sequence: TGCGCCAGCAGCGTGGGCGGGAGGGCCGGTAACATTCAGTACTTC. This translates into CASSVGGRAGNIQYF.

The table lists this clonotype with many counts. This chain uses TRBV3-1 with TRBJ2-1, with 11 bases matching TRBD2. The CDR3 totals 16 residues. V shed 4 bases, J shed 9 bases, and the junction held 11 bases outside the gene matches. Germline lookup yields CDR1 LGHDT and CDR2 YNNKEL (reference sequence). CDR3 amino acids: CASSPFTSGSRREQFF. CDR3 nucleotide sequence: TGTGCCAGCAGCCCGTTTACTAGCGGGAGTCGGCGTGAGCAGTTCTTC.

This clonotype has at least ten counts. The chain is built from TRBV20-1 and TRBJ2-1; tentative D call: TRBD2 (6 bases). The CDR3 covers 15 residues. CDR1 is DFQATT and CDR2 is SNEGSKA in the germline V gene (reference sequence). The V end was cut by 1 base, the J end by 4 bases, with 14 bases between. CDR3 sequence: CSARVVGRFYNEQFF. The DNA of the CDR3 is TGCAGTGCTAGAGTGGTAGGGAGGTTTTACAATGAGCAGTTCTTC.

This clonotype was detected only a few times. With a much larger clone just one base away, this may be a read error. The genes are TRBV7-8 and TRBJ1-1, with no clear D. Germline CDR1 and CDR2: SGHVS and FQNEAQ. CDR3 length: 15 residues. The CDR3 sequence is CASSLFVAPNSEAFF. The CDR3 DNA is TGTGCCAGCAGCTTATTTGTGGCTCCGAACTCTGAAGCTTTCTTT.

This clonotype came up many times. The chain uses TRBV7-2 and TRBJ2-1, with 7 bases aligning to TRBD2. V gave up 3 bases and J gave up 6 bases; unmatched junction bases: 8. Germline assignment: CDR1 SGHTA and CDR2 FQGNSA. The CDR3 consists of 15 residues. CDR3 in amino acids: CASSLGTSETNEQFF. The CDR3 coding sequence is TGTGCCAGCAGCTTGGGTACTAGCGAAACCAATGAGCAGTTCTTC.

This clonotype was picked up many times. The rearrangement uses TRBV5-1 and TRBJ2-7; D perhaps matches TRBD2 (5 bases). In germline, CDR1 is SGHRS, CDR2 YFSETQ. The CDR3 covers 12 residues. V dropped 4 bases and J dropped 7 bases, with 12 bases sitting between them. The CDR3 loop is CASSEGIGEQYF. The CDR3 DNA reads TGCGCCAGCAGCGAGGGTATAGGTGAGCAGTACTTC.

Many counts were recorded for this clonotype. The chain uses TRBV5-6 and TRBJ1-2, with 7 bases aligning to TRBD1. The CDR3 sequence is 13 residues long. Germline trimming cut 6 bases from V and 6 bases from J; bases unmatched to any gene: 8. Germline CDR1 and CDR2: SGHDT and YYEEEE. The CDR3 DNA is TGTGCCAGCATCCGGAGGGGGCCGGATGGCTACACCTTC. Translating it yields CASIRRGPDGYTF.